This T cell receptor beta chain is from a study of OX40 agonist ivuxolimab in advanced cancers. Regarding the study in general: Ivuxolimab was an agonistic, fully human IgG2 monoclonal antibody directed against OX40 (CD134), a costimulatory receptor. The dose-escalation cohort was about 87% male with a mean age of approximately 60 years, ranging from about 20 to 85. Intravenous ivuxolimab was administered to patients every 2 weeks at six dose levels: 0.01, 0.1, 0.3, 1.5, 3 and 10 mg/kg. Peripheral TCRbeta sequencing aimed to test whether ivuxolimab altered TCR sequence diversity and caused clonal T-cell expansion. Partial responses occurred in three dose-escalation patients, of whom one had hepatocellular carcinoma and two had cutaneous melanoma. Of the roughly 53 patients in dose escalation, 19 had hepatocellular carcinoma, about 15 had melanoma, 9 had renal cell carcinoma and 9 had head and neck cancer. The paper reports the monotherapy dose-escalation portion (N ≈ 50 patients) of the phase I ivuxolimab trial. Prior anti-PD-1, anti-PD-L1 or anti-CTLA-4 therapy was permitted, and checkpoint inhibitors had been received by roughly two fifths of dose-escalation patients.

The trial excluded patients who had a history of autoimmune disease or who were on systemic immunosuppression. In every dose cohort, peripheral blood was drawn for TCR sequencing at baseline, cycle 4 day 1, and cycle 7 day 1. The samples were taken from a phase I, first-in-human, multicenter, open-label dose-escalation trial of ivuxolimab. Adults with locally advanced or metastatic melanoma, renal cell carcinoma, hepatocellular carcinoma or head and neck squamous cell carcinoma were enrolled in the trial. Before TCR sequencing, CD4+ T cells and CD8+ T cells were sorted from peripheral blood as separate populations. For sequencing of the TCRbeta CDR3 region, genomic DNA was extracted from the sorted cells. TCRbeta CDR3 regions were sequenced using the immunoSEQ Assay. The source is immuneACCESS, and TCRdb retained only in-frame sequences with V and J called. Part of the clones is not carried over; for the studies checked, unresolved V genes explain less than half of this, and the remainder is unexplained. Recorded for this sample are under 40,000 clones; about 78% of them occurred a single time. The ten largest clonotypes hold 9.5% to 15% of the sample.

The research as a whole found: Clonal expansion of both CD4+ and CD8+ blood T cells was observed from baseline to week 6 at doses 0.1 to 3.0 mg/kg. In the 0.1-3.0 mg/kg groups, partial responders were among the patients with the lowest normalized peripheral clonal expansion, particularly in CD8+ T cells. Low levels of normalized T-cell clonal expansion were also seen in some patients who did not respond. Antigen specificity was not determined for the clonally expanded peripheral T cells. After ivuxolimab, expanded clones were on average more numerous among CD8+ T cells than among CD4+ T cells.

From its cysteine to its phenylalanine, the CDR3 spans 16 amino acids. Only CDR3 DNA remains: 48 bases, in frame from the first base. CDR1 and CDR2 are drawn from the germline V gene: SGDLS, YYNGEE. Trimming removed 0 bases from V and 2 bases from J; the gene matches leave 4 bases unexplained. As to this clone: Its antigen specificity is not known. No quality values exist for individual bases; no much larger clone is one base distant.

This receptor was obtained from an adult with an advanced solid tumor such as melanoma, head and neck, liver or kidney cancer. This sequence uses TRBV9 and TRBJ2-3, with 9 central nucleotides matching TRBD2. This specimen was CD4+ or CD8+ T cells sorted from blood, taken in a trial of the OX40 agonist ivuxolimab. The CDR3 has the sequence CASSVERGALTDTQYF. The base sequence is TGTGCCAGCAGCGTAGAGCGGGGGGCCCTCACAGATACGCAGTATTTT. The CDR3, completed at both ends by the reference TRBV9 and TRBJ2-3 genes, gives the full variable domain DSGVTQTPKHLITATGQRVTLRCSPRSGDLSVYWYQQSLDQGLQFLIQYYNGEERAKGNILERFSAQQFPDLHSELNLSSLELGDSALYFCASSVERGALTDTQYFGPGTRLTVL.